This T cell receptor beta chain was sequenced during a study of cytomegalovirus exposure and HLA in healthy donors. V gave up 3 bases and J gave up 5 bases, with 10 bases separating them. Germline CDR1 reads SGHTA; CDR2 reads FQGNSA. The CDR3 covers 14 residues. Primers included in the PCR were 60 Vbeta and 13 Jbeta primers. The protocol was immunoSEQ multiplex PCR, while the TCRdb copy is restricted to in-frame clones and leaves out a portion. The repertoire holds over 100,000 clones, with roughly 63% as singletons. This chain joins TRBV7-2 and TRBJ2-2, with a possible D match to TRBD1 (5 bases). Sequencing was carried out using PBMCs. This clonotype was obtained from a man between 40 and 49 years old in good health and CMV-seropositive. CDR3 coding DNA: TGTGCCAGCAGCTTTCAGGGTATAACCGGGGAGCTGTTTTTT. Its translation: CASSFQGITGELFF.